One T cell receptor (beta chain) is described in this entry. The germline V gene encodes CDR1 LNHDA and CDR2 SQIVND (reference sequence). The CDR3 loop spans 12 amino acids. V was shortened by 5 bases and J by 1 base, with 2 bases between the two germline ends. This entry belongs to a study of blood T cell repertoires in COVID-19. Study in general: The United States, Italy and Spain were the sources of the acute and convalescent COVID-19 samples.

Clones were sequenced by immunoSEQ multiplex PCR, and TCRdb holds only the in-frame ones, with some missing. Here the sample spans a few hundred thousand clones, around 90% being singletons. This clonotype was obtained from a woman aged 35 to 49 with COVID-19, enrolled during active disease. The chain recombines TRBV19 with TRBJ2-2; D not resolved. Sample: peripheral blood. The CDR3 reads CASSLNTGELFF. DNA for the CDR3: TGTGCCAGTAGTCTGAACACCGGGGAGCTGTTTTTT.